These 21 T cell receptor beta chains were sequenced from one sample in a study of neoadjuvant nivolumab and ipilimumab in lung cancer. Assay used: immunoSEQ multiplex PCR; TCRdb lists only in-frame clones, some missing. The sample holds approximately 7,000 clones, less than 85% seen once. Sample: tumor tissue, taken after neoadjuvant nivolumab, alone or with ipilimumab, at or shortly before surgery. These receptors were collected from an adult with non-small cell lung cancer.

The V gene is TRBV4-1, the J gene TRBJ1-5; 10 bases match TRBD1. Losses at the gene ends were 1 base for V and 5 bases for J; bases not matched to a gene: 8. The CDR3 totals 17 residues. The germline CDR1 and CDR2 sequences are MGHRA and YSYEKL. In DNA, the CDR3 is TGCGCCAGCAGCCAAGTAGGTTCGGGACAGGGGTATCAGCCCCAGCATTTT. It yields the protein CASSQVGSGQGYQPQHF.

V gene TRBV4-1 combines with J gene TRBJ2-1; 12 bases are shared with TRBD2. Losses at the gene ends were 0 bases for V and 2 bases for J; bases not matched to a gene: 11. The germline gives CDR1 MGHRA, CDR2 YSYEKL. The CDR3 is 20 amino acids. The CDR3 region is CASSQDTGLAGPDPYNEQFF. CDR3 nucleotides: TGCGCCAGCAGCCAAGATACAGGACTAGCGGGGCCCGATCCCTACAATGAGCAGTTCTTC.

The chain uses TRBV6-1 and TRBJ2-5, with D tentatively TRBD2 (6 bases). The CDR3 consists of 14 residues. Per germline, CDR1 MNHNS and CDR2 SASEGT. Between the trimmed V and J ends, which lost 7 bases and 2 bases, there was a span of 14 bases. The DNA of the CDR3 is TGTGCCAGCACTCAAACGGGGGTACAAGAGACCCAGTACTTC. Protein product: CASTQTGVQETQYF.

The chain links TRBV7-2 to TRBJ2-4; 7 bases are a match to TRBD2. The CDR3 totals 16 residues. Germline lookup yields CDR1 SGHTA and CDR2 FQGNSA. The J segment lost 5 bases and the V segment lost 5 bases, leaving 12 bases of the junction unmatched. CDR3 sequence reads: CASSLQLAEPENIQYF. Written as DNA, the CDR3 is TGTGCCAGCAGCCTCCAGCTAGCGGAACCAGAAAACATTCAGTACTTC.

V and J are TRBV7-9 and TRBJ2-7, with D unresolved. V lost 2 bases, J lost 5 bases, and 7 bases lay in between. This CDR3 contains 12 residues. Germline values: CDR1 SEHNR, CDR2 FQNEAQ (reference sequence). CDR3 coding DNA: TGTGCCAGCAGCTTAAGTCAGCACGAGCAGTACTTC. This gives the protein CASSLSQHEQYF.

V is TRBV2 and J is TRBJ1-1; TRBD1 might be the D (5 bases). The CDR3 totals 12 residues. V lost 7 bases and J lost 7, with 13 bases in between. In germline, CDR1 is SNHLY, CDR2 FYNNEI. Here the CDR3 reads CASNRAGGEAFF. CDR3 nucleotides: TGTGCCAGCAATCGGGCCGGGGGTGAAGCTTTCTTT.

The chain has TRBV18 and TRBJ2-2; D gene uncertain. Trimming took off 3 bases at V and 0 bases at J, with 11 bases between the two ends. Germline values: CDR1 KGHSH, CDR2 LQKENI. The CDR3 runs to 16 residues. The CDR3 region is CASSPVLATNTGELFF. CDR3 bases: TGTGCCAGCTCACCTGTGTTGGCCACGAACACCGGGGAGCTGTTTTTT.

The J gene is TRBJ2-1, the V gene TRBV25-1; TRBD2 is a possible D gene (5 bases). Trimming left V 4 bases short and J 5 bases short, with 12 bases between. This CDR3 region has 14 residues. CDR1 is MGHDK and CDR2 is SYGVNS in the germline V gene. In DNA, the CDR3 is TGTGCCAGCAGTGTAGACTACTCGGACAATGAGCAGTTCTTC. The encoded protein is CASSVDYSDNEQFF.

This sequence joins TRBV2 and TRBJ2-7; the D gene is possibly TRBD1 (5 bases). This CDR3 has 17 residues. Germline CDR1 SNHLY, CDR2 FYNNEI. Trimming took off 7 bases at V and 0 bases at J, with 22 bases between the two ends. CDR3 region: CASKGDSRTHFSYEQYF. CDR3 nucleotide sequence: TGTGCCAGCAAAGGAGACAGTCGGACCCATTTCTCCTACGAGCAGTACTTC.

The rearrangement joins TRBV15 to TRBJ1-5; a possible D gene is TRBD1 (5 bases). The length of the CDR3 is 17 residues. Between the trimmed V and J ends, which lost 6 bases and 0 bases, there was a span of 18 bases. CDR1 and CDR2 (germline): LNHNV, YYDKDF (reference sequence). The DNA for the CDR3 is TGTGCCACCAGTTACGACAGAGTAAACTATAGCAATCAGCCCCAGCATTTT. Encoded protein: CATSYDRVNYSNQPQHF.

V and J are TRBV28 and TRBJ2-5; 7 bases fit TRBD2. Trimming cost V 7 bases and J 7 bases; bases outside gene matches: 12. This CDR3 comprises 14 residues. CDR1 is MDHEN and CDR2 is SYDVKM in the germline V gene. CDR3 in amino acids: CASTPAGEGVTQYF. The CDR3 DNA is TGTGCCAGCACCCCCGCGGGAGAAGGGGTGACCCAGTACTTC.

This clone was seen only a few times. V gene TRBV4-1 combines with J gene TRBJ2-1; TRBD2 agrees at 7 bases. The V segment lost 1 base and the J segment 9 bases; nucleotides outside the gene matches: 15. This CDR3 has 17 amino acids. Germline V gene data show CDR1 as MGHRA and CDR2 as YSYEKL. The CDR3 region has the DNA TGCGCCAGCAGCCAAGGAAGAGCGGGATATGAAAGGAGTGAGCAGTTCTTC. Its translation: CASSQGRAGYERSEQFF.

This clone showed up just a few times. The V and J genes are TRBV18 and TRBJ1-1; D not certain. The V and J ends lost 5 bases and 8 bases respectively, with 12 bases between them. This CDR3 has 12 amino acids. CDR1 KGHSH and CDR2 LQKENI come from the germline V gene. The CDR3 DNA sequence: TGTGCCAGCTCAAGTTCCTCCGGGGAAGCTTTCTTT. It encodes CASSSSSGEAFF. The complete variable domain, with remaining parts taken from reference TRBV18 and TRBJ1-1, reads NAGVMQNPRHLVRRRGQEARLRCSPMKGHSHVYWYRQLPEEGLKFMVYLQKENIIDESGMPKERFSAEFPKEGPSILRIQQVVRGDSAAYFCASSSSSGEAFFGQGTRLTVV.

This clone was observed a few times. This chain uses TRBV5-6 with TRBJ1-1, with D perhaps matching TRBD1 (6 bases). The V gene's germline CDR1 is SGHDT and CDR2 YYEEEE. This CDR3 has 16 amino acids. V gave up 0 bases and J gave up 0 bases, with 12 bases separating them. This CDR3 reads CASSLDRVIMNTEAFF. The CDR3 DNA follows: TGTGCCAGCAGCTTGGACAGGGTCATAATGAACACTGAAGCTTTCTTT.

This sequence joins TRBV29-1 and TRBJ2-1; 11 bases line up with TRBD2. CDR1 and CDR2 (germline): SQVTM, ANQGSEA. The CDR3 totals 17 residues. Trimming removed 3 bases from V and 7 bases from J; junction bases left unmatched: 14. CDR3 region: CSVDGSGRARYGNEQFF. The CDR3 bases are TGCAGCGTTGATGGTAGCGGGAGGGCCAGGTATGGGAATGAGCAGTTCTTC.

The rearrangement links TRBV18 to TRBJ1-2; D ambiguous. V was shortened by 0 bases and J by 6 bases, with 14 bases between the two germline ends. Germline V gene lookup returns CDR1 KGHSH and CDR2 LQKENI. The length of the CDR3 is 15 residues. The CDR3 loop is CASSPPRRRQDGYTF. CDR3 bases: TGTGCCAGCTCACCACCGCGGCGGAGGCAGGATGGCTACACCTTC.

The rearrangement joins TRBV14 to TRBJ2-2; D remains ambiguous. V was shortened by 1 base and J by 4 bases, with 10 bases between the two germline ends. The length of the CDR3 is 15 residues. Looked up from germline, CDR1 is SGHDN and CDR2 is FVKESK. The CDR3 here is CASSQVTASTGELFF. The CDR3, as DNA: TGTGCCAGCAGCCAAGTAACAGCAAGCACCGGGGAGCTGTTTTTT.

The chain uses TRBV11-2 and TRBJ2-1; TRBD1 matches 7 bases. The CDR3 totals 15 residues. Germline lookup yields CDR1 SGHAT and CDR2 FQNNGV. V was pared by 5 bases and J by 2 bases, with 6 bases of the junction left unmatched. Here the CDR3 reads CASSPRTGPYNEQFF. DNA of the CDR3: TGTGCCAGCAGCCCCCGGACAGGCCCCTACAATGAGCAGTTCTTC. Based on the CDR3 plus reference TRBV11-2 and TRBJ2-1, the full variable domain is EAGVAQSPRYKIIEKRQSVAFWCNPISGHATLYWYQQILGQGPKLLIQFQNNGVVDDSQLPKDRFSAERLKGVDSTLKIQPAKLEDSAVYLCASSPRTGPYNEQFFGPGTRLTVL.

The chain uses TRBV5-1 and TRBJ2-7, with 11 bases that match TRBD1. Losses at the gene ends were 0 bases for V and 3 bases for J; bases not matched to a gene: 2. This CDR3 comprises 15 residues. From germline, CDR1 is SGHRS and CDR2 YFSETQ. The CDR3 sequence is CASSLDGTGGYEQYF. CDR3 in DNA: TGCGCCAGCAGCTTGGACGGGACAGGGGGCTACGAGCAGTACTTC. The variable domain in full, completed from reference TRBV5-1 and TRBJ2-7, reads KAGVTQTPRYLIKTRGQQVTLSCSPISGHRSVSWYQQTPGQGLQFLFEYFSETQRNKGNFPGRFSGRQFSNSRSEMNVSTLELGDSALYLCASSLDGTGGYEQYFGPGTRLTVT.

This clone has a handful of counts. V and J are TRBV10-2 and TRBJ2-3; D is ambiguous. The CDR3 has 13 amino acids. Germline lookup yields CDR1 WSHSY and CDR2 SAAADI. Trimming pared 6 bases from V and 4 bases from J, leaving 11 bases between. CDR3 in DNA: TGCGCCAGCAGCCACGACCTGGCAGATACGCAGTATTTT. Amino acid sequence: CASSHDLADTQYF.

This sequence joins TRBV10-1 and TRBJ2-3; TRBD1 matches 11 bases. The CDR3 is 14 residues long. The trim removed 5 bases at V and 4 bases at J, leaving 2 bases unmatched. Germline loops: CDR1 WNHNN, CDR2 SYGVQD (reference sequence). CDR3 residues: CASSRDRGADTQYF. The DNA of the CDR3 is TGCGCCAGCAGTCGGGACAGGGGGGCAGATACGCAGTATTTT.